This TCR beta chain was found in a study of regulatory T cells in long-lasting Graves disease. Findings and caveats of the study: Sample size, which was small, may have reduced accuracy. Persistent patients had more shared public clonotypes (2,741) than new patients (about 870).

This CDR3 comprises 12 residues. The germline gives CDR1 SQVTM, CDR2 ANQGSEA. V was shortened by 6 bases and J by 6 bases, with 14 bases between the two germline ends. Time point: persistent/refractory GD, antithyroid drugs over 5 years with positive TRAb. From PBMCs, RNA was extracted and then used to make the TCR library. For this clonotype: Antigen specificity is unknown.

Assembly of TCR beta libraries relied on iRepertoire HTBI primers together with Arm-PCR of CDR3 regions. Source study methods: Samples collectively showed 62 TRBV and approximately 15 TRBJ segments. In TCRdb, the multiplex PCR reads were re-called with MiXCR into one record per CDR3 protein. The V and J calls and clone size come from TCRdb's table, not from the authors' own analysis. Of 700,000 or so distinct CDR3 sequences listed, roughly 30% are singletons. The sequenced sample was peripheral blood mononuclear cells (PBMCs), obtained when the disease was refractory, from a patient treated with antithyroid drugs. This receptor was taken from a female donor with Graves disease. The chain links TRBV29-1 to TRBJ2-5, with D perhaps TRBD1 (7 bases). CDR3 sequence: CSVMAGGKTQYF. CDR3 sequence (DNA): TGCAGCGTCATGGCAGGGGGGAAGACCCAGTACTTC. Looking up the rest from reference TRBV29-1 and TRBJ2-5 gives the full variable domain: SAVISQKPSRDICQRGTSLTIQCQVDSQVTMMFWYRQQPGQSLTLIATANQGSEATYESGFVIDKFPISRPNLTFSTLTVSNMSPEDSSIYLCSVMAGGKTQYFGPGTRLLVL.